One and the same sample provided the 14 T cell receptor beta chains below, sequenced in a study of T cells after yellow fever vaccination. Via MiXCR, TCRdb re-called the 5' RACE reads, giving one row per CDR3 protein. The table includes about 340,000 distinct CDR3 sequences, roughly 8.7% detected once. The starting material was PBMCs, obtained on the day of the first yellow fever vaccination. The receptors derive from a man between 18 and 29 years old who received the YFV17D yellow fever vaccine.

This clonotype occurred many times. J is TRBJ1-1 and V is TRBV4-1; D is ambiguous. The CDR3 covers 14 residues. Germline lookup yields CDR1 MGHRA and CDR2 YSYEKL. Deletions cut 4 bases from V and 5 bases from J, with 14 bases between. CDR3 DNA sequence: TGCGCCAGCAGCCGCCGGGAGGGAGGGACTGAAGCTTTCTTT. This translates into CASSRREGGTEAFF.

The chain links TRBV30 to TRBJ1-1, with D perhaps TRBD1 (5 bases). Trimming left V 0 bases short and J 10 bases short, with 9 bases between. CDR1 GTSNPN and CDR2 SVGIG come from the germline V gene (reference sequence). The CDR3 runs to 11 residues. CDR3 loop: CAWSVQGSAFF. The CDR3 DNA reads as TGTGCCTGGAGTGTTCAGGGATCAGCTTTCTTT. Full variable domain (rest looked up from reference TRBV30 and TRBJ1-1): SQTIHQWPATLVQPVGSPLSLECTVEGTSNPNLYWYRQAAGRGLQLLFYSVGIGQISSEVPQNLSASRPQDRQFILSSKKLLLSDSGFYLCAWSVQGSAFFGQGTRLTVV.

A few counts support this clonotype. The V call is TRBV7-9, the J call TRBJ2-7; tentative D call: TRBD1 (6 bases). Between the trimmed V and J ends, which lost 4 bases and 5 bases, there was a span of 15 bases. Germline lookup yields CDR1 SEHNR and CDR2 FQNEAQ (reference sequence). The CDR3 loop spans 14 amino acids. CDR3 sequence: CASSYRAPVNEQYV. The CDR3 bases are TGTGCCAGCAGCTACAGGGCCCCAGTCAACGAGCAGTACGTC.

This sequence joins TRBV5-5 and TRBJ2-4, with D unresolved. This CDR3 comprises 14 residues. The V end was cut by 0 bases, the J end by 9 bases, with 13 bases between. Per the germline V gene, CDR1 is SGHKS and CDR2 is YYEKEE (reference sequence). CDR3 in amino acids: CASSLEVGLGIQYF. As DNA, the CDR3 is TGTGCCAGCAGCTTGGAGGTGGGTTTGGGCATTCAGTACTTC.

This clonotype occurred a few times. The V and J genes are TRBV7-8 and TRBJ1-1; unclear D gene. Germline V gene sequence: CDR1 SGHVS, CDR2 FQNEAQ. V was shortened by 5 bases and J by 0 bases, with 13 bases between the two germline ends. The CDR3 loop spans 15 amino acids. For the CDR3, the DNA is TGTGCCAGCAGCCCTCACGGCGGATTGAACACTGAAGCTTTCTTT. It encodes CASSPHGGLNTEAFF.

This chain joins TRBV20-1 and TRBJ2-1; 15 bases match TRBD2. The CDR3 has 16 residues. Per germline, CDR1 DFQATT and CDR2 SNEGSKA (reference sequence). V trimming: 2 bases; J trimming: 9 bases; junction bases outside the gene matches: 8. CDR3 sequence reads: CSARKHSGLAGGEQFF. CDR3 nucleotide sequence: TGCAGTGCTAGAAAACACTCGGGACTAGCGGGGGGTGAGCAGTTCTTC.

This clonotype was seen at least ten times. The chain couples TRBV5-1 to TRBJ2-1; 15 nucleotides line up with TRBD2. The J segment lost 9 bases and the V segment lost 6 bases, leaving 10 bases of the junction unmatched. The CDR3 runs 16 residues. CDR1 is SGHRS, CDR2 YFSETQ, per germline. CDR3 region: CASTWTSGGAYGEQFF. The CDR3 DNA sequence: TGCGCCAGCACCTGGACTAGCGGGGGGGCCTACGGTGAGCAGTTCTTC.

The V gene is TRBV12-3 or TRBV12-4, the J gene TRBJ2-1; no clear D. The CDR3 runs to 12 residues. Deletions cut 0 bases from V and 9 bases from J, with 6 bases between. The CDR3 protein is CASSLARVEQFF. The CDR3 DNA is TGTGCCAGCAGTTTAGCGCGAGTTGAGCAGTTCTTC.

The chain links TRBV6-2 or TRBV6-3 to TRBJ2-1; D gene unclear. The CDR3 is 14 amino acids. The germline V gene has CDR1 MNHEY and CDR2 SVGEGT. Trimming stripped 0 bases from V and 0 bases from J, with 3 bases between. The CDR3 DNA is TGTGCCAGCAGTTACTCTGTCTCCTACAATGAGCAGTTCTTC. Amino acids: CASSYSVSYNEQFF.

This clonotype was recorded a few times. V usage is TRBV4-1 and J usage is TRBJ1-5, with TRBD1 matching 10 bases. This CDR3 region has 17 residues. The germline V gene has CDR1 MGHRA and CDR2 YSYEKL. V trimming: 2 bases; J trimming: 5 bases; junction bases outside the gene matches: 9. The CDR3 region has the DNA TGCGCCAGCAGCCAAATTCCGGGGACAGGGGAAGATCAGCCCCAGCATTTT. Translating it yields CASSQIPGTGEDQPQHF.

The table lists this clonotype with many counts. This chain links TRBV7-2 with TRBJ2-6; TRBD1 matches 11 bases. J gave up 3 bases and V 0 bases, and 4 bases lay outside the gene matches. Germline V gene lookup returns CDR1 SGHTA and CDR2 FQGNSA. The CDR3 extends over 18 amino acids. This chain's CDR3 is CASSLAGTGGGGANVLTF. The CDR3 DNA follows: TGTGCCAGCAGCTTAGCCGGGACAGGGGGAGGTGGGGCCAACGTCCTGACTTTC.

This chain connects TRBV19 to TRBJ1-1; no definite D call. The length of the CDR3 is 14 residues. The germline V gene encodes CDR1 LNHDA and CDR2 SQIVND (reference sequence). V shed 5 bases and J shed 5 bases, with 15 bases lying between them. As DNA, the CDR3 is TGTGCCAGTAGTTTATTAGACCGTGAAACTGAAGCTTTCTTT. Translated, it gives CASSLLDRETEAFF.

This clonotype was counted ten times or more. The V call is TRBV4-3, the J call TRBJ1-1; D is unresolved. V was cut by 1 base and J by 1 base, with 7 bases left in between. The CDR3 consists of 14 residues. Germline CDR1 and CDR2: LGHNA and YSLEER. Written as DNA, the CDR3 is TGCGCCAGCAGCCAAGTATGGGGGAACACTGAAGCTTTCTTT. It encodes CASSQVWGNTEAFF.

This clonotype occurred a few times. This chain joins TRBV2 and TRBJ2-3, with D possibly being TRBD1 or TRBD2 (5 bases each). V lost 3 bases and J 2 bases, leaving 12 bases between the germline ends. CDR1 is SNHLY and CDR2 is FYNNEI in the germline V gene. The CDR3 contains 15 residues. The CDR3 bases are TGTGCCAGCAGTGAGGGGGAAAGGAACACAGATACGCAGTATTTT. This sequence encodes CASSEGERNTDTQYF.